This note documents a single TCR beta chain sequence. The data were obtained in a study of sequential checkpoint blockade in melanoma. Stated treatment: randomized to nivolumab then ipilimumab (arm A) or the reverse (arm B). TCRdb keeps only in-frame clones here, not all; method: immunoSEQ multiplex PCR. Among about 18,000 clones, around 70% were seen once, and the ten largest hold around 4.8%. CDR1 is KGHSY, CDR2 FQNENV, per germline. Trimming took 6 bases from V and 6 from J, leaving 17 bases between them. The CDR3 is 14 amino acids. The origin of this receptor is a human donor with melanoma. The chain combines TRBV16 with TRBJ2-5; D might be TRBD1 or TRBD2, each matching 5 bases. The starting material was tumor tissue (inferred from file names), obtained from a patient given nivolumab and ipilimumab in sequence. The CDR3 region is CASSLAGSTKTQYF. CDR3 bases: TGTGCCAGCAGTTTAGCAGGGAGTACGAAGACCCAGTACTTC. Based on the CDR3 plus reference TRBV16 and TRBJ2-5, the full variable domain is GEEVAQTPKHLVRGEGQKAKLYCAPIKGHSYVFWYQQVLKNEFKFLISFQNENVFDETGMPKERFSAKCLPNSPCSLEIQATKLEDSAVYFCASSLAGSTKTQYFGPGTRLLVL.